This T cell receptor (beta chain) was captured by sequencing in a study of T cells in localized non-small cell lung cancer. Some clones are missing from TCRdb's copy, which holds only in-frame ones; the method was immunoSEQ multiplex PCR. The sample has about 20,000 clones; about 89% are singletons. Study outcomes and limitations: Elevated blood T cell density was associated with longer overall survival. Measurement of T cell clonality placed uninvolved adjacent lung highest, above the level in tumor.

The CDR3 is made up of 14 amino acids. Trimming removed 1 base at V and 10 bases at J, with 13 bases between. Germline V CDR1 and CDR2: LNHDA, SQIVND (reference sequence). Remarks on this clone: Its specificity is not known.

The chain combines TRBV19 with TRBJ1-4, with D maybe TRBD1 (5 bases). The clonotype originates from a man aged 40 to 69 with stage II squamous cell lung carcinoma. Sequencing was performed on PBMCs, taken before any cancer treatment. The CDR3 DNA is TGTGCCAGTAGTATAGCAGGAGACGGGGGAAAACTGTTTTTT. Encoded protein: CASSIAGDGGKLFF.